This T cell receptor beta chain was observed in a study of OX40 agonist ivuxolimab in advanced cancers. Clones were sequenced by immunoSEQ multiplex PCR, and TCRdb holds only the in-frame ones, with some missing. The sample shows 65,000 to 95,000 clones, around 94% of them seen only once. Trimming took off 4 bases at V and 3 bases at J, with 25 bases between the two ends. Per germline, CDR1 MDHEN and CDR2 SYDVKM. CDR3 length equals 18 residues. The source is an adult with an advanced solid tumor such as melanoma, head and neck, liver or kidney cancer. V usage is TRBV28 and J usage is TRBJ2-7, with a weak D call TRBD2 (7 bases). The specimen comprised CD4+ or CD8+ T cells sorted from blood, sampled in a trial of the OX40 agonist ivuxolimab. The CDR3 spells CASSSRRGGTLAIYEQYF. DNA of the CDR3: TGTGCCAGCAGTTCCCGCAGGGGAGGGACCTTAGCAATCTACGAGCAGTACTTC. Full variable domain (remainder filled in from reference TRBV28 and TRBJ2-7): DVKVTQSSRYLVKRTGEKVFLECVQDMDHENMFWYRQDPGLGLRLIYFSYDVKMKEKGDIPEGYSVSREKKERFSLILESASTNQTSMYLCASSSRRGGTLAIYEQYFGPGTRLTVT.